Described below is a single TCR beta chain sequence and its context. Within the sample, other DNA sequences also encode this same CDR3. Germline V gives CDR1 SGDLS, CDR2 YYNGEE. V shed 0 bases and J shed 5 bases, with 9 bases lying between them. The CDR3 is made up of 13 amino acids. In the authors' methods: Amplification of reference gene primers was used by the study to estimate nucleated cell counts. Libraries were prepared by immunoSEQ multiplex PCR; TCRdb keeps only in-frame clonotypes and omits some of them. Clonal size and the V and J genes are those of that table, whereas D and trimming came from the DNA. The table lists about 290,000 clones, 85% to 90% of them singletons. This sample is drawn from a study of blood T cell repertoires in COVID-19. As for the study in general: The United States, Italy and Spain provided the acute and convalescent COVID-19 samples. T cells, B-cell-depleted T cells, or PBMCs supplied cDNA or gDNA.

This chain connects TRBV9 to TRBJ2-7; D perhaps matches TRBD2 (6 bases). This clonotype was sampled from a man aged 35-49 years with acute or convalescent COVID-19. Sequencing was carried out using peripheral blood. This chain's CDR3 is CASSVGGGNEQYF. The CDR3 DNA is TGTGCCAGCAGCGTAGGGGGAGGTAACGAGCAGTACTTC.